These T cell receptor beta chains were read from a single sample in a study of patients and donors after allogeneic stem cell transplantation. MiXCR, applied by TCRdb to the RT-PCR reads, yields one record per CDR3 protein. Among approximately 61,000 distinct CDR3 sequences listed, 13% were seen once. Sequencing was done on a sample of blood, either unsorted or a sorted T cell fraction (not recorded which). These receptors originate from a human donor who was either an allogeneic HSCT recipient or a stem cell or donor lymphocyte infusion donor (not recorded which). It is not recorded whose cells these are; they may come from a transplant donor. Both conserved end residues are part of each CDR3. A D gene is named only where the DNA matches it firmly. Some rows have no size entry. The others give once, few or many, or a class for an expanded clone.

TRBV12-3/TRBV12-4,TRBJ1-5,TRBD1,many,CASSVTGEINQPQHF,TGTGCCAGCAGTGTAACAGGGGAGATAAATCAGCCCCAGCATTTT
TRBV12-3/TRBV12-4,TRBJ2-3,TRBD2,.,CASNTRTSGKRDTQYF,TGTGCCTCCAATACTCGGACTAGCGGAAAAAGAGATACGCAGTATTTT
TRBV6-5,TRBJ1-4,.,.,CASSPKGTGPTNEKLFF,TGTGCCAGCAGTCCTAAGGGAACAGGGCCAACTAATGAAAAACTGTTTTTT
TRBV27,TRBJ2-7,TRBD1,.,CASSILGQGYEQYF,TGTGCCAGCAGTATTCTCGGACAGGGCTACGAGCAGTACTTC
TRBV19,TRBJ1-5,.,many,CASISFWGSDQPQHF,TGTGCCAGTATCTCATTTTGGGGCTCCGATCAGCCCCAGCATTTT
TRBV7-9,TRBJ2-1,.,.,CASSSRTMSDEQFF,TGTGCCAGCAGCTCAAGGACGATGAGCGATGAGCAGTTCTTC
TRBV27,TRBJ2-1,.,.,CASSGTLPFNLNEQFF,TGTGCCAGCAGTGGTACCCTCCCCTTCAACCTCAATGAGCAGTTCTTC
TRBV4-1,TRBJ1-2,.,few,CASSQDQGEVGYTF,TGCGCCAGCAGCCAAGATCAAGGGGAGGTCGGCTACACCTTC
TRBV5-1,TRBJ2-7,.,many,CASSLDTPKLNEQYF,TGCGCCAGCAGCTTGGATACCCCGAAACTGAACGAGCAGTACTTC
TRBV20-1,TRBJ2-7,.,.,CSARDKLAPPEQYF,TGCAGTGCTAGAGATAAACTGGCCCCTCCCGAGCAGTACTTC
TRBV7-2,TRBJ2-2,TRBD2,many,CASNEGLAGFLKLFF,TGTGCCAGCAACGAGGGACTAGCGGGATTTCTGAAGCTGTTTTTT
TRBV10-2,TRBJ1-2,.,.,CASRPKGYPGDGYTF,TGCGCCAGCAGACCCAAGGGTTACCCTGGGGATGGCTACACCTTC
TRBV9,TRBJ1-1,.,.,CASSVGGEIGADNTEAFF,TGTGCCAGCAGCGTCGGAGGTGAGATTGGCGCGGATAACACTGAAGCTTTCTTT
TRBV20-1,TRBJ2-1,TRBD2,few,CSAPFVPREAGVNYNEQFF,TGCAGTGCTCCCTTTGTGCCCCGAGAGGCGGGGGTTAACTACAATGAGCAGTTCTTC
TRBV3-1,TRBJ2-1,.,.,CASSQDDYGGLITNEQFF,TGTGCCAGCAGCCAAGATGATTATGGGGGATTGATTACCAATGAGCAGTTCTTC
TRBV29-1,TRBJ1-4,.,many,CSVEFGRDEKLFF,TGCAGCGTTGAGTTTGGGAGGGATGAAAAACTGTTTTTT
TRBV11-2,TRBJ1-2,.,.,CASSLRTIANYGYTF,TGTGCCAGCAGCTTAAGGACAATAGCTAACTATGGCTACACCTTC
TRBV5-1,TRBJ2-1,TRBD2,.,CASSPGLADKPFYNEQFF,TGCGCCAGCAGCCCCGGACTAGCGGATAAGCCCTTTTACAATGAGCAGTTCTTC
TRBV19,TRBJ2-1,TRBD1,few,CASSPDRDGYNEQFF,TGTGCCAGTAGTCCCGACAGGGATGGCTACAATGAGCAGTTCTTC
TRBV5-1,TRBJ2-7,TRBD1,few,CASSGPTGKMGEQYF,TGCGCCAGCAGCGGTCCGACAGGGAAGATGGGCGAGCAGTACTTC
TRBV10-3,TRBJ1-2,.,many,CAISELGGYGYTF,TGTGCCATCAGTGAATTGGGTGGCTATGGCTACACCTTC
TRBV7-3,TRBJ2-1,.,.,CASSPRQGGMTYNEQFF,TGTGCCAGCAGCCCCCGGCAAGGCGGGATGACTTACAATGAGCAGTTCTTC
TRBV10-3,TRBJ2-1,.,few,CAIRGVERNEQFF,TGTGCCATCAGAGGGGTCGAGAGGAATGAGCAGTTCTTC
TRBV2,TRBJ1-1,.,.,CASIGQQMNTEAFF,TGTGCCAGCATTGGGCAGCAGATGAACACTGAAGCTTTCTTT
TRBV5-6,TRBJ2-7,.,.,CASYPLHYEQYF,TGTGCCAGCTACCCGCTCCACTACGAGCAGTACTTC
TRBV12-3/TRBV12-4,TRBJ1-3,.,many,CASRLGDVDTIYF,TGTGCCAGCAGGTTGGGGGACGTGGACACCATATATTTT
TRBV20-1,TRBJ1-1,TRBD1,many,CSAFSGTELNTEAFF,TGCAGTGCTTTCTCCGGGACAGAGCTGAACACTGAAGCTTTCTTT
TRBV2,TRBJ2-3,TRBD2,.,CAIWGGTTDTQYF,TGTGCCATCTGGGGAGGGACCACAGATACGCAGTATTTT
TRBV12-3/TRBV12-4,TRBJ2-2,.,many,CASSLALGGTGELFF,TGTGCCAGCAGCTTAGCGTTAGGGGGCACCGGGGAGCTGTTTTTT
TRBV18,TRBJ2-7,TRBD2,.,CASSPPSLAGTEQYF,TGTGCCAGCTCACCACCTTCTCTAGCGGGAACCGAGCAGTACTTC
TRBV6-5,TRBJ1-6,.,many,CASRETYRGYNSPLHF,TGTGCCAGCAGAGAGACATATCGCGGATATAATTCACCCCTCCACTTT
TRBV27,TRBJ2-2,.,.,CASSLVGLAGELFF,TGTGCCAGCAGTTTAGTAGGGTTAGCCGGGGAGCTGTTTTTT
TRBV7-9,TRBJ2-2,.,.,CASSFRDSNTGELFF,TGTGCCAGCAGCTTTCGGGACTCGAACACCGGGGAGCTGTTTTTT
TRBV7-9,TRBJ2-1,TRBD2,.,CASSLTGSASGRAGQFF,TGTGCCAGCAGCCTAACGGGTTCGGCTAGCGGGAGAGCTGGCCAGTTCTTC
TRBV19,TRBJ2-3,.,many,CASSIDRLPDTQYF,TGTGCCAGTAGTATTGACCGACTGCCAGATACGCAGTATTTT
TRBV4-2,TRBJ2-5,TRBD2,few,CASTLAGTSGQETQYF,TGTGCCAGCACCTTAGCCGGGACTAGCGGGCAAGAGACCCAGTACTTC
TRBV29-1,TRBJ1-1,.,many,CSVVPGAMNTEAFF,TGCAGCGTTGTCCCGGGAGCCATGAACACTGAAGCTTTCTTT
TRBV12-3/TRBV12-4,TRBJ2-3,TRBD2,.,CASGQTSGRTDTQYF,TGTGCCAGCGGGCAGACTAGCGGGAGGACAGATACGCAGTATTTT
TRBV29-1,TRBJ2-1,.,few,CSVDGARGDNEQFF,TGCAGCGTTGATGGGGCCAGGGGGGACAATGAGCAGTTCTTC
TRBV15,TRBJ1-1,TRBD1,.,CATSRQTGGFMNTEAFF,TGTGCCACCAGCAGGCAGACAGGGGGGTTTATGAACACTGAAGCTTTCTTT
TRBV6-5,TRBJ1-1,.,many,CASSYGTSHLVTEAFF,TGTGCCAGCAGTTACGGGACCAGTCACCTGGTTACTGAAGCTTTCTTT
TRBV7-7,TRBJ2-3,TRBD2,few,CASSLGLARDTQYF,TGTGCTAGCAGCCTGGGACTAGCTAGAGATACGCAGTATTTT
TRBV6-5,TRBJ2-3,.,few,CASSSGNTQYF,TGTGCCAGCAGTTCCGGAAATACGCAGTATTTT
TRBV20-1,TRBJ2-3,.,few,CSARGPSLTDTQYF,TGCAGTGCTCGGGGTCCTAGTCTCACAGATACGCAGTATTTT
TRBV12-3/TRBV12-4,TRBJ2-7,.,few,CASSSRLENYEQYF,TGTGCCAGCAGTTCCCGACTGGAGAACTACGAGCAGTACTTC
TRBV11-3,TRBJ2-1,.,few,CASSLMTAGGYNEQFF,TGTGCCAGCAGCTTAATGACAGCTGGAGGCTACAATGAGCAGTTCTTC
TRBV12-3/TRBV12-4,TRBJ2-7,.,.,CASSLWESYEQYF,TGTGCCAGCAGTTTGTGGGAGAGCTACGAGCAGTACTTC
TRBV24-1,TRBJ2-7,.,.,CATSDAGREQYF,TGTGCCACCAGTGATGCAGGGCGGGAGCAGTACTTC
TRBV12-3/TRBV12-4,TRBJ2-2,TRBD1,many,CASSQNRGINTGELFF,TGTGCCAGCAGTCAGAACAGGGGGATCAACACCGGGGAGCTGTTTTTT
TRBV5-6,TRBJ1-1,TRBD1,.,CASSLLFRGDRQMNTEAFF,TGTGCCAGCAGCTTGCTTTTCAGGGGGGACAGACAGATGAACACTGAAGCTTTCTTT
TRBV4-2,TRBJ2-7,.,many,CAVGYPRGNEQYF,TGTGCCGTGGGGTATCCAAGAGGGAACGAGCAGTACTTC
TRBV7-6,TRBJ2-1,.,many,CASSLRRFYNEQFF,TGTGCCAGCAGCTTAAGACGATTTTACAATGAGCAGTTCTTC